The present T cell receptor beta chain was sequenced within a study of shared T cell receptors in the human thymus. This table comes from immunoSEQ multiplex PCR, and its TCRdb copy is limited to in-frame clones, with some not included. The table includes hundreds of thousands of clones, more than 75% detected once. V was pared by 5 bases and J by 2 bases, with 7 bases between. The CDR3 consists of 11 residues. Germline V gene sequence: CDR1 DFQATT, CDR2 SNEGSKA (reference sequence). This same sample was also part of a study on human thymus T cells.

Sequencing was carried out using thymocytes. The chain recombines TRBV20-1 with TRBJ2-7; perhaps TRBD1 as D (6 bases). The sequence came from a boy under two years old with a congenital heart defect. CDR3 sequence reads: CSAGGPYEQYF. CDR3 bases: TGCAGTGCTGGGGGCCCCTACGAGCAGTACTTC.